This TCR beta chain was found in a study of blood T cells in healthy people across ages. Study-level points and caveats: TCR beta diversity per million T cells fell roughly linearly with age. When set beside aged donors, long-lived donors presented more naive CD4+ cells and higher diversity.

Note on this clonotype: Antigen: not known. With a much larger clone just one base away, this may be a read error.

The CDR3 contains 13 residues. With 6 bases clipped from V and 3 bases from J, the junction kept 3 bases outside the gene matches. Germline CDR1 is SGHTA and CDR2 is FQGNSA. Then a second PCR, running roughly 7 to 11 cycles, was carried out with a sample-barcoded 5' primer and a J-beta primer mix. Researchers report that each sample yielded at least 2.5 million CDR3-containing paired-end reads. TCRdb redid the calling of the 5' RACE reads with MiXCR, one entry per CDR3 protein. The sample consists of hundreds of thousands of distinct CDR3 sequences, approximately 59% of them appearing once. The chain joins TRBV7-2 to TRBJ2-5; 8 nucleotides agree with TRBD1. Sequenced input: blood. The receptor comes from a man aged 55 to 70 in good health. The CDR3 reads CASRQTGEETQYF. CDR3 in DNA: TGTGCCAGCAGGCAGACAGGGGAAGAGACCCAGTACTTC.